Each of the 17 T cell receptor beta chains below was sequenced from the same sample in a study of T cell repertoires in cytomegalovirus infection. Their target antigens are unknown. Using its own MiXCR run on the reads, TCRdb lists one record per CDR3 protein. The repertoire has some 480,000 distinct CDR3 sequences, around 35% of them found once; the top ten carry 17%. The sample was cultured PBMCs, taken from culture after CMV antigen stimulation. The receptors come from a human donor in good health (CMV status not recorded). Some clones in this sample may be carry-over from other donors' samples.

This clonotype appeared many times. The chain recombines TRBV7-2 with TRBJ2-3, with 13 bases fitting TRBD2. The CDR3 consists of 19 residues. V shed 5 bases, J shed 2 bases, and the junction held 13 bases outside the gene matches. Germline loops: CDR1 SGHTA, CDR2 FQGNSA. Here the CDR3 DNA reads TGTGCCAGCAGCCCGGGACTAGCGGGGACTAGAATCACCACAGATACGCAGTATTTT. As protein: CASSPGLAGTRITTDTQYF.

This chain links TRBV6-2 or TRBV6-3 with TRBJ2-6, with D possibly called TRBD1 or TRBD2 (5 bases each). Germline V gene lookup returns CDR1 MNHEY and CDR2 SVGEGT. Trimming took 0 bases from V and 4 from J, leaving 7 bases between them. This CDR3 is built from 15 residues. The CDR3 here is CASSYSGVGANVLTF. CDR3 bases: TGTGCCAGCAGTTACTCGGGGGTCGGGGCCAACGTCCTGACTTTC.

This clonotype was observed at least ten times. The chain combines TRBV7-8 with TRBJ2-1, with D perhaps matching TRBD2 (6 bases). Looked up from germline, CDR1 is SGHVS and CDR2 is FQNEAQ. The CDR3 totals 16 residues. V shed 7 bases and J shed 0 bases, with 16 bases lying between them. CDR3 amino acids: CASKPGLRLSYNEQFF. The CDR3 coding sequence is TGTGCCAGCAAGCCGGGACTCCGACTCTCCTACAATGAGCAGTTCTTC.

V is TRBV19 and J is TRBJ2-1; TRBD2 agrees at 7 bases. The V segment lost 0 bases and the J segment 0 bases; nucleotides outside the gene matches: 5. From germline, CDR1 is LNHDA and CDR2 SQIVND (reference sequence). The length of the CDR3 is 17 residues. The CDR3 sequence: CASSIDLGGSSYNEQFF. DNA of the CDR3: TGTGCCAGTAGTATAGATCTCGGCGGGAGCTCCTACAATGAGCAGTTCTTC.

The chain carries TRBV25-1 and TRBJ2-1; a possible D gene is TRBD1 (6 bases). CDR1 is MGHDK, CDR2 SYGVNS, per germline. This CDR3 contains 21 residues. Between the trimmed V and J ends, which lost 7 bases and 0 bases, there was a span of 31 bases. CDR3 sequence: CASNQGPGGQFRSSSYNEQFF. CDR3 in DNA: TGTGCCAGCAACCAGGGTCCGGGTGGACAGTTCAGATCAAGCTCCTACAATGAGCAGTTCTTC.

This clonotype was detected a few times. The chain links TRBV20-1 to TRBJ2-3, with D possibly TRBD2 on 5 matching bases. V was shortened by 0 bases and J by 1 base, with 8 bases between the two germline ends. CDR1 and CDR2 (germline): DFQATT, SNEGSKA (reference sequence). The CDR3 sequence is 14 residues long. The CDR3 here is CSARDTLGTDTQYF. The CDR3 DNA sequence: TGCAGTGCTAGAGATACACTAGGCACAGATACGCAGTATTTT.

This clonotype occurred many times. The chain recombines TRBV7-2 with TRBJ2-1, with D perhaps TRBD1 or TRBD2 (5 bases each). Germline assignment: CDR1 SGHTA and CDR2 FQGNSA. The V end lost 5 bases, the J end lost 1 base, and 15 bases lay between the germline ends. The CDR3 has 16 residues. CDR3 coding DNA: TGTGCCAGCAGCCGGCTTCGCGAGGGGTCCTACAATGAGCAGTTCTTC. Translation: CASSRLREGSYNEQFF.

This clonotype was seen a handful of times. The V call is TRBV12-3 or TRBV12-4, the J call TRBJ2-7; TRBD1 matches at 8 bases. Trimming took 3 bases from V and 9 from J; bases not matched to a gene: 10. The CDR3 totals 14 residues. The CDR3 DNA reads as TGTGCCAGCAGTTTCGGGCAGGGGGCTTTCGGGCAGTACTTC. It is translated as CASSFGQGAFGQYF.

This chain uses TRBV27 with TRBJ2-3; D remains ambiguous. The CDR3 sequence is 14 residues long. Trimming took 5 bases from V and 2 from J, leaving 11 bases between them. In germline, CDR1 is MNHEY, CDR2 SMNVEV (reference sequence). The CDR3 nucleotides read TGTGCCAGCAGTATAAAATGGAACACAGATACGCAGTATTTT. This gives the protein CASSIKWNTDTQYF.

This clonotype was detected only a few times. The V gene is TRBV7-8, the J gene TRBJ2-3, with a weak D call TRBD1 (5 bases). Trimming stripped 1 base from V and 5 bases from J, with 13 bases between. CDR1 is SGHVS and CDR2 is FQNEAQ in the germline V gene. The CDR3 covers 15 residues. The CDR3 spells CASSLEQGSVDTQYF. The CDR3 DNA sequence: TGTGCCAGCAGCTTAGAGCAGGGCAGTGTAGATACGCAGTATTTT.

The chain recombines TRBV14 with TRBJ2-7; TRBD2 agrees at 8 bases. J gave up 4 bases and V 0 bases, and 5 bases lay outside the gene matches. The CDR3 is 15 residues long. Germline CDR1 reads SGHDN; CDR2 reads FVKESK. Written as DNA, the CDR3 is TGTGCCAGCAGCCAAGAATTAACTAGCGGATACGAGCAGTACTTC. This gives the protein CASSQELTSGYEQYF.

The table lists this clonotype with a count of one. One end of the junction varies from germline; a read error may be responsible. The chain is built from TRBV7-7 and TRBJ2-1; 11 bases agree with TRBD2. Germline V lookup: CDR1 SSHAT, CDR2 FNYEAQ (reference sequence). CDR3 length: 19 amino acids. The CDR3 spells CASSSQPSSGRAIYNEQFF. The CDR3 nucleotides read TGTGCTAGCAGCTCACAACCGAGTAGCGGGAGGGCAATCTACAATGAGCAGTTCTTC.

The chain carries TRBV5-1 and TRBJ2-3, with 10 positions matching TRBD1. Germline CDR1 SGHRS, CDR2 YFSETQ. CDR3 length: 16 residues. The junction had 4 bases not matched to a gene; V was cut back by 3 bases and J by 0 bases. The CDR3 reads CASSYGTGVSTDTQYF. CDR3 nucleotides: TGCGCCAGCAGCTACGGGACAGGGGTTAGCACAGATACGCAGTATTTT. Supplemented by reference TRBV5-1 and TRBJ2-3, the full variable domain reads KAGVTQTPRYLIKTRGQQVTLSCSPISGHRSVSWYQQTPGQGLQFLFEYFSETQRNKGNFPGRFSGRQFSNSRSEMNVSTLELGDSALYLCASSYGTGVSTDTQYFGPGTRLTVL.

The chain has TRBV15 and TRBJ2-3; D may correspond to TRBD1 or TRBD2 (5 bases each). This CDR3 is 17 amino acids long. Germline CDR1 LNHNV, CDR2 YYDKDF (reference sequence). Trimming removed 1 base from V and 0 bases from J, with 14 bases in between. CDR3 protein: CATSRGGMRSSTDTQYF. For the CDR3, the DNA is TGTGCCACCAGCAGAGGGGGGATGAGATCTAGCACAGATACGCAGTATTTT.

CDR3 nucleotide sequence: TGTGCCAGCAGCCCCTCGGGGGGGGAGTATGAGACCCAGTACTTC. Its protein is CASSPSGGEYETQYF. V is TRBV7-2 and J is TRBJ2-5, with 8 bases matching TRBD2. With 5 bases clipped from V and 5 bases from J, the junction kept 10 bases outside the gene matches. Germline CDR1 SGHTA, CDR2 FQGNSA. This CDR3 is built from 15 residues.

This clonotype was observed a handful of times. The chain joins TRBV7-6 to TRBJ1-4, with a weak D call TRBD1 (5 bases). Trimming cost V 6 bases and J 8 bases, with 13 bases left between them. Germline lookup yields CDR1 SGHVS and CDR2 FNYEAQ. The CDR3 is 13 amino acids. CDR3 DNA: TGTGCCAGCAGAGTCGACCAGGGCGAAAAACTGTTTTTT. Translation: CASRVDQGEKLFF.

This clonotype was seen only a few times. This chain joins TRBV5-1 and TRBJ1-4; D is undetermined. The CDR3 runs to 15 residues. Germline CDR1 and CDR2: SGHRS and YFSETQ. V dropped 0 bases and J dropped 0 bases, with 6 bases sitting between them. The CDR3 DNA follows: TGCGCCAGCAGCTTGGAAGGGACAACTAATGAAAAACTGTTTTTT. The encoded protein is CASSLEGTTNEKLFF.